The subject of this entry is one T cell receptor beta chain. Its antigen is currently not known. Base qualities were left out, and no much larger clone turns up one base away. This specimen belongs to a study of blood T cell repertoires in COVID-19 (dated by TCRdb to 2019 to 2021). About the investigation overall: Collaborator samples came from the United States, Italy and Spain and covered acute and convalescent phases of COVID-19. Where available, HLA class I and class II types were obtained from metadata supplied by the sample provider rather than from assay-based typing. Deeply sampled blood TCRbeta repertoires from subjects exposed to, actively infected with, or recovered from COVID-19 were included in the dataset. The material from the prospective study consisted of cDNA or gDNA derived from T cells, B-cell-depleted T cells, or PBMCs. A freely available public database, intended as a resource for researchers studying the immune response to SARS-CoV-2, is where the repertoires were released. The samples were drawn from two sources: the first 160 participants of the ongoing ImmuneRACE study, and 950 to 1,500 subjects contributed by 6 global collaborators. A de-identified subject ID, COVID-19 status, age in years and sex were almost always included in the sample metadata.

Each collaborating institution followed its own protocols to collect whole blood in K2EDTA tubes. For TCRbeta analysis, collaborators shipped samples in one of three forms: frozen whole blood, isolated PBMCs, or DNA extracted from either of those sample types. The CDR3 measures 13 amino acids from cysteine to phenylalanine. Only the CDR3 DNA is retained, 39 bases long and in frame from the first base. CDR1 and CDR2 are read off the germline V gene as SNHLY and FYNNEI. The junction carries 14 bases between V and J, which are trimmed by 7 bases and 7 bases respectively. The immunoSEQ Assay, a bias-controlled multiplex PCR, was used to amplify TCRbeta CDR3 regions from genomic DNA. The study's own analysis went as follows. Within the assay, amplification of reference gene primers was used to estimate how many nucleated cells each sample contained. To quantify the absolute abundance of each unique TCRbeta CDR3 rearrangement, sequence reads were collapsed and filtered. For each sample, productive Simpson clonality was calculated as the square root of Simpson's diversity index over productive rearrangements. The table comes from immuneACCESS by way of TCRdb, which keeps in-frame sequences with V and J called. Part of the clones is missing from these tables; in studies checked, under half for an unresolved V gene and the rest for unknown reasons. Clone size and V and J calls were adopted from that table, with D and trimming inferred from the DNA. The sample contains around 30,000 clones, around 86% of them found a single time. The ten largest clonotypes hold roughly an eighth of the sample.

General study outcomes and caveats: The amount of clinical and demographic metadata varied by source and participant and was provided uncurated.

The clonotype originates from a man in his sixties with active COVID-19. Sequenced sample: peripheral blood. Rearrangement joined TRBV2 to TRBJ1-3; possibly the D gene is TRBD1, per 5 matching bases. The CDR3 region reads CASNTGLRNTIYF. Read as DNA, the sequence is TGTGCCAGCAACACAGGCCTCCGGAACACCATATATTTT.